The 32 T cell receptor beta chains below come from one sample, sequenced in a study of PD-L1 blockade in urothelial cancer (dated by TCRdb to 2015 to 2018). This specimen's time point label, per the study, means: pretreatment peripheral blood. Libraries were prepared through the immunoSEQ multiplex PCR assay. Imported from immuneACCESS, the table was reduced by TCRdb to in-frame sequences with V and J called. These copies leave out some clones; in studies compared against another copy, an unresolved V gene accounts for under half, and the cause of the remainder is not known. The sample table contains roughly 54,000 clones; only one count was recorded for about 83% of them. 14% to 15% of the sample belongs to the ten largest clones. Sample: PBMCs, taken around atezolizumab (anti-PD-L1) treatment. Receptor source: an older woman with urothelial cancer.

V is TRBV27 and J is TRBJ2-7; D is perhaps TRBD2 (6 bases). Germline lookup yields CDR1 MNHEY and CDR2 SMNVEV (reference sequence). The V end was cut by 3 bases, the J end by 0 bases, with 12 bases between. CDR3 length equals 15 residues. The CDR3 sequence is CASSLEGPRSYEQYF. The CDR3 DNA reads TGTGCCAGCAGTTTGGAGGGGCCCCGCTCCTACGAGCAGTACTTC.

The chain has TRBV19 and TRBJ2-3; D unresolved. V was shortened by 10 bases and J by 6 bases, with 11 bases between the two germline ends. CDR1 is LNHDA and CDR2 is SQIVND in the germline V gene (reference sequence). The CDR3 loop spans 11 amino acids. CDR3 nucleotides: TGTGCCACCAGCAGGTCTGATACGCAGTATTTT. It encodes CATSRSDTQYF.

The chain uses TRBV11-3 and TRBJ2-7; D might be TRBD2 (7 bases). The CDR3 loop spans 15 amino acids. Germline loops: CDR1 SGHNT, CDR2 YENEEA. V lost 5 bases, J lost 0 bases, and 14 bases lay in between. The CDR3 sequence is CASSLGGGSSYEQYF. CDR3 DNA: TGTGCCAGCAGCCTAGGGGGGGGGAGCTCCTACGAGCAGTACTTC.

The rearrangement joins TRBV18 to TRBJ1-4; tentatively, D is TRBD1 (6 bases). The V and J ends lost 3 bases and 4 bases respectively, with 12 bases between them. Germline CDR1 is KGHSH and CDR2 is LQKENI. This CDR3 is 15 amino acids long. The CDR3 region has the DNA TGTGCCAGCTCACCTTTGGACAGCTTTAATGAAAAACTGTTTTTT. It yields the protein CASSPLDSFNEKLFF. Complete variable domain (other parts from reference TRBV18 and TRBJ1-4): NAGVMQNPRHLVRRRGQEARLRCSPMKGHSHVYWYRQLPEEGLKFMVYLQKENIIDESGMPKERFSAEFPKEGPSILRIQQVVRGDSAAYFCASSPLDSFNEKLFFGSGTQLSVL.

The chain combines TRBV7-2 with TRBJ2-3; D is unclear. The germline V gene encodes CDR1 SGHTA and CDR2 FQGNSA. The V end was cut by 3 bases, the J end by 2 bases, with 9 bases between. The CDR3 is made up of 14 amino acids. This chain's CDR3 is CASSFGEYTDTQYF. In DNA, the CDR3 is TGTGCCAGCAGCTTTGGAGAATACACAGATACGCAGTATTTT.

This rearrangement joins TRBV7-8 to TRBJ2-7, with D unresolved. Trimming removed 5 bases from V and 1 base from J, with 9 bases in between. In germline, CDR1 is SGHVS, CDR2 FQNEAQ. The CDR3 loop spans 13 amino acids. As DNA, the CDR3 is TGTGCCAGCAGCCCAACGGTATCCTACGAGCAGTACTTC. It is translated as CASSPTVSYEQYF.

The chain has TRBV5-1 and TRBJ2-7; 7 nucleotides match TRBD1. CDR3 size: 14 residues. V was pared by 7 bases and J by 5 bases, with 12 bases of the junction left unmatched. The germline V gene has CDR1 SGHRS and CDR2 YFSETQ. The CDR3 DNA reads TGCGCCAGCTCGGAAACAGGGGATTTCAACGAGCAGTACTTC. As protein: CASSETGDFNEQYF.

This clone was picked up a small number of times. The V and J genes are TRBV6-5 and TRBJ2-7; D is unresolved. The germline V gene encodes CDR1 MNHEY and CDR2 SVGAGI. V lost 5 bases and J 3 bases, leaving 14 bases between the germline ends. The CDR3 covers 14 residues. CDR3 nucleotides: TGTGCCAGCAGTGCTCTTCCCGTAGTCTACGAGCAGTACTTC. It is translated as CASSALPVVYEQYF.

The gene calls are TRBV25-1 and TRBJ2-3; possibly TRBD2 for D (5 bases). The V end lost 5 bases, the J end lost 2 bases, and 11 bases lay between the germline ends. The CDR3 consists of 14 residues. Germline V gives CDR1 MGHDK, CDR2 SYGVNS. CDR3 sequence: CASSHRGATDTQYF. The CDR3 nucleotides read TGTGCCAGCAGTCACCGGGGAGCCACAGATACGCAGTATTTT.

The chain uses TRBV6-4 and TRBJ2-2; TRBD1 matches 9 bases. The CDR3 loop spans 17 amino acids. V shed 6 bases, J shed 0 bases, and the junction held 8 bases outside the gene matches. Per the germline V gene, CDR1 is MRHNA and CDR2 is SNTAGT. The CDR3 region is CASSRAGTGSNTGELFF. The CDR3 DNA follows: TGTGCCAGCAGCCGCGCCGGGACAGGGTCGAACACCGGGGAGCTGTTTTTT.

The rearrangement links TRBV19 to TRBJ1-2, with 7 positions matching TRBD1. CDR3 length: 15 amino acids. J gave up 14 bases and V 3 bases, and 18 bases lay outside the gene matches. Germline V gene sequence: CDR1 LNHDA, CDR2 SQIVND (reference sequence). The chain's CDR3 is CASSMVGQSRNGWTF. The CDR3 DNA is TGTGCCAGTAGTATGGTGGGACAGTCTCGGAACGGGTGGACCTTC.

The rearrangement links TRBV7-3 to TRBJ2-7; no definite D call. The CDR3 extends over 13 amino acids. CDR1 and CDR2 from the germline V gene are SGHTA and FQGTGA. V was trimmed by 5 bases and J by 6 bases, leaving 14 bases between them. The CDR3 region is CASSPTPGFEQYF. The CDR3 DNA is TGTGCCAGCAGCCCGACCCCCGGGTTCGAGCAGTACTTC.

The chain joins TRBV5-8 to TRBJ1-1; D may be TRBD1 (5 bases). CDR1 SGHTS and CDR2 YDEGEE come from the germline V gene. This CDR3 has 15 residues. V lost 0 bases and J 1 base, leaving 10 bases between the germline ends. CDR3 nucleotides: TGTGCCAGCAGCTTGGGTCGGGGGAGGAACACTGAAGCTTTCTTT. Translation: CASSLGRGRNTEAFF.

The chain joins TRBV29-1 to TRBJ2-2; 7 positions agree with TRBD1. The CDR3 spans 12 residues. The junction had 3 bases not matched to a gene; V was cut back by 6 bases and J by 5 bases. Germline assignment: CDR1 SQVTM and CDR2 ANQGSEA. CDR3 region: CSVLQGTGELFF. The CDR3 DNA follows: TGCAGCGTGCTACAGGGGACCGGGGAGCTGTTTTTT.

This clone was seen once. CDR3 region: CASSLSSGRAGEQYF. DNA for the CDR3: TGTGCCAGCAGCTTGTCTAGCGGGAGGGCTGGCGAGCAGTACTTC. This chain uses TRBV7-2 with TRBJ2-7; 12 bases are shared with TRBD2. V was pared by 3 bases and J by 6 bases, with 6 bases of the junction left unmatched. The CDR3 is 15 residues long. CDR1 and CDR2 (germline): SGHTA, FQGNSA. Variable domain in full (rest from reference TRBV7-2 and TRBJ2-7): GAGVSQSPSNKVTEKGKDVELRCDPISGHTALYWYRQSLGQGLEFLIYFQGNSAPDKSGLPSDRFSAERTGGSVSTLTIQRTQQEDSAVYLCASSLSSGRAGEQYFGPGTRLTVT.

The V gene is TRBV6-5, the J gene TRBJ1-1, with 8 bases that match TRBD1. The CDR3 length is 15 residues. CDR1 is MNHEY, CDR2 SVGAGI, per germline. V lost 3 bases and J lost 1; bases outside the gene matches: 4. CDR3 in DNA: TGTGCCAGCAGTTATGTCGGGACAGGGAACACTGAAGCTTTCTTT. Translation gives CASSYVGTGNTEAFF.

The chain is built from TRBV6-6 and TRBJ2-6; D is ambiguous. The germline V and J ends were trimmed by 4 bases and 0 bases, with 7 bases remaining between them. The CDR3 has 15 residues. The germline V gene encodes CDR1 MNHNY and CDR2 SVGAGI (reference sequence). CDR3 DNA sequence: TGTGCCAGCAGTTCCTACAGCTCTGGGGCCAACGTCCTGACTTTC. It codes for CASSSYSSGANVLTF.

The chain joins TRBV6-5 to TRBJ1-3, with D hard to call. The germline gives CDR1 MNHEY, CDR2 SVGAGI. CDR3 length: 14 residues. Trimming stripped 5 bases from V and 3 bases from J, with 11 bases between. The CDR3 protein is CASSRGQDGNTIYF. CDR3 in DNA: TGTGCCAGCAGTCGTGGGCAAGATGGAAACACCATATATTTT.

This chain links TRBV4-3 with TRBJ2-2; 7 bases line up with TRBD1. With 1 base clipped from V and 7 bases from J, the junction kept 3 bases outside the gene matches. CDR3 length equals 14 residues. Germline lookup yields CDR1 LGHNA and CDR2 YSLEER. CDR3 amino acids: CASSQVQGIGELFF. DNA for the CDR3: TGCGCCAGCAGCCAAGTACAGGGGATCGGGGAGCTGTTTTTT.

The chain joins TRBV19 to TRBJ1-2; D remains ambiguous. Looked up from germline, CDR1 is LNHDA and CDR2 is SQIVND (reference sequence). Deletions cut 7 bases from V and 0 bases from J, with 9 bases between. The CDR3 is made up of 13 amino acids. The CDR3 reads CASTYGSNYGYTF. CDR3 bases: TGTGCCAGTACGTACGGTTCTAACTATGGCTACACCTTC.

This clone appeared a few times. The chain recombines TRBV9 with TRBJ2-1; TRBD1 matches 9 bases. The CDR3 has 16 amino acids. V was clipped by 3 bases and J by 6 bases; unmatched bases: 10. Germline CDR1 SGDLS, CDR2 YYNGEE. The CDR3 loop is CASSAAGQGLRNEQFF. The CDR3 DNA reads TGTGCCAGCAGCGCTGCGGGACAGGGTCTCCGCAATGAGCAGTTCTTC.

Sample share makes this clone medium-sized. The J gene is TRBJ2-5, the V gene TRBV2; 10 bases are a match to TRBD2. From germline, CDR1 is SNHLY and CDR2 FYNNEI. V shed 2 bases, J shed 0 bases, and the junction held 12 bases outside the gene matches. The CDR3 runs 19 residues. CDR3 sequence reads: CASSEWGTSGNTNQETQYF. For the CDR3, the DNA is TGTGCCAGCAGTGAATGGGGAACTAGCGGGAACACGAACCAAGAGACCCAGTACTTC.

This clone was detected once. The chain combines TRBV10-3 with TRBJ2-2, with D perhaps matching TRBD2 (7 bases). Trimming removed 10 bases from V and 5 bases from J, with 20 bases in between. The CDR3 sequence is 15 residues long. Germline CDR1 reads ENHRY; CDR2 reads SYGVKD. This CDR3 reads CATSDRGAFTGELFF. In DNA form, the CDR3 reads TGTGCCACCTCGGACCGGGGGGCTTTTACCGGGGAGCTGTTTTTT.

The J gene is TRBJ1-2, the V gene TRBV9, with D unresolved. V dropped 6 bases and J dropped 8 bases, with 23 bases sitting between them. Germline V gene sequence: CDR1 SGDLS, CDR2 YYNGEE. CDR3 size: 15 residues. CDR3 sequence reads: CASNPEGGWAGGYTF. CDR3 in DNA: TGTGCCAGCAACCCCGAAGGCGGTTGGGCGGGCGGCTACACCTTC.

This chain connects TRBV18 to TRBJ1-2; D perhaps matches TRBD1 (5 bases). Germline lookup yields CDR1 KGHSH and CDR2 LQKENI. The CDR3 loop spans 13 amino acids. Between the trimmed V and J ends, which lost 5 bases and 6 bases, there was a span of 13 bases. CDR3 sequence (DNA): TGTGCCAGCTCAGCGCGGGACGTTGATGGCTACACCTTC. It translates to CASSARDVDGYTF.

This chain uses TRBV5-1 with TRBJ2-2; D gene unclear. With 4 bases removed from V and 2 bases from J, the gap between germline ends came to 12 bases. Germline CDR1 SGHRS, CDR2 YFSETQ. This CDR3 contains 15 residues. In DNA form, the CDR3 reads TGCGCCAGCAGCAAAGATAACAGAAACACCGGGGAGCTGTTTTTT. It is translated as CASSKDNRNTGELFF. The whole variable domain, filled in from reference TRBV5-1 and TRBJ2-2, reads KAGVTQTPRYLIKTRGQQVTLSCSPISGHRSVSWYQQTPGQGLQFLFEYFSETQRNKGNFPGRFSGRQFSNSRSEMNVSTLELGDSALYLCASSKDNRNTGELFFGEGSRLTVL.

The gene calls are TRBV5-4 and TRBJ2-1; D gene uncertain. The germline V gene encodes CDR1 SGHNT and CDR2 YYREEE (reference sequence). CDR3 size: 16 residues. The germline V and J ends were trimmed by 3 bases and 6 bases, with 19 bases remaining between them. The CDR3 DNA is TGTGCCAGCAGCTCCCCTGAATTATTCGCCGGCAATGAGCAGTTCTTC. This codes for CASSSPELFAGNEQFF.

The rearrangement links TRBV6-1 to TRBJ2-7; D might be TRBD1 (7 bases). This CDR3 spans 14 amino acids. V lost 8 bases and J 3 bases, leaving 17 bases between the germline ends. Per germline, CDR1 MNHNS and CDR2 SASEGT. In DNA, the CDR3 is TGTGCCAGCGCGCCCAGGGGGGCAAGCTACGAGCAGTACTTC. This sequence encodes CASAPRGASYEQYF.

The rearrangement joins TRBV7-3 to TRBJ2-2, with 13 bases fitting TRBD2. With 0 bases clipped from V and 0 bases from J, the junction kept 1 base outside the gene matches. The germline gives CDR1 SGHTA, CDR2 FQGTGA. The CDR3 is 18 residues long. The CDR3 loop is CASSLTGTSGANTGELFF. CDR3 DNA: TGTGCCAGCAGCTTAACTGGGACTAGCGGGGCGAACACCGGGGAGCTGTTTTTT.

The chain employs TRBV15 and TRBJ1-2; D is perhaps TRBD1 (5 bases). The CDR3 covers 15 residues. With 0 bases removed from V and 1 base from J, the gap between germline ends came to 9 bases. Germline CDR1 LNHNV, CDR2 YYDKDF (reference sequence). The CDR3 nucleotides are TGTGCCACCAGCAGAGACGACAGCCTTAACTATGGCTACACCTTC. Translation gives CATSRDDSLNYGYTF.

The rearrangement uses TRBV5-6 and TRBJ1-1; possibly TRBD1 for D (6 bases). The CDR3 consists of 14 residues. Germline-derived CDR1 and CDR2 are SGHDT and YYEEEE. V was pared by 4 bases and J by 10 bases, with 20 bases between. The CDR3 DNA reads TGTGCCAGCAGCCAAACGGACAGATCGGCTCGAGCTTTCTTT. Translation gives CASSQTDRSARAFF.

This rearrangement joins TRBV28 to TRBJ1-5; D is perhaps TRBD1 (5 bases). This CDR3 is built from 16 residues. V shed 4 bases and J shed 2 bases, with 15 bases lying between them. Germline-derived CDR1 and CDR2 are MDHEN and SYDVKM. For the CDR3, the DNA is TGTGCCAGCAGTTCGCGTCAGGGTGTTGGCAATCAGCCCCAGCATTTT. It specifies CASSSRQGVGNQPQHF.